Only one count was recorded for the clone carrying this T cell receptor beta chain. Produced via immunoSEQ multiplex PCR; TCRdb's table is partial and in-frame only. Altogether approximately 170,000 clones are present, around 90% being singletons, with the ten largest covering 1.5% to 2%. This entry belongs to a study of T cell responses to AZD1222 COVID-19 vaccine. Germline CDR1 reads LGHDT; CDR2 reads YNNKEL (reference sequence). There are 13 residues in the CDR3. V gave up 1 base and J gave up 5 bases, with 7 bases separating them. The V and J genes are TRBV3-1 (or the pseudogene TRBV3-2) and TRBJ2-3, with D possibly being TRBD2 (5 bases). The sequence was collected from an adult in good health. The sequences come from peripheral blood, collected on day 0 of AZD1222 vaccination. Here the CDR3 DNA reads TGTGCCAGCAGCCAAGTCGAGGGAGATACGCAGTATTTT. Protein: CASSQVEGDTQYF.